This T cell receptor beta chain came from a study of Ad26.COV2.S vaccination and SARS-CoV-2 variants. Study information: The trial was COV1001 and the donor's arm was Ad26.COV2.S.

This CDR3 region has 13 residues. CDR1 is MNHEY, CDR2 SVGEGT, per germline. V shed 6 bases and J shed 4 bases, with 12 bases lying between them. Treatment in this sample: 19 received Ad26.COV2.S at low or high dose, single or two shots; about 5 received placebo; per-sample allocation not given. Repertoires come from day 63 after the first vaccine or placebo injection. An Ad26 vector expressing Wuhan-strain SARS-CoV-2 spike constituted the vaccine. The data were produced by immunoSEQ multiplex PCR, yet TCRdb's version contains in-frame clones alone and is incomplete. The table has 400,000 to 450,000 clones, about nine tenths seen once.

The starting material was peripheral blood, obtained in a trial of Ad26.COV2.S vaccine versus placebo. The clonotype originates from a person between 18 and 65 years old who received the Ad26.COV2.S COVID-19 vaccine or a placebo. The V gene is TRBV6-2 or TRBV6-3, the J gene TRBJ1-2, with D perhaps matching TRBD1 (5 bases). The CDR3 here is CASSDGGTYGYTF. As DNA, the CDR3 is TGTGCCAGCAGCGACGGGGGTACCTATGGCTACACCTTC.